This T cell receptor (beta chain) stems from a study of T-cell reconstitution after alpha-beta-depleted transplantation in children. For TCRbeta, the library was prepared with unique molecular identifiers. Via MiXCR, TCRdb re-called the PCR reads, giving one row per CDR3 protein. Of some 250,000 distinct CDR3 sequences listed, 12% were seen once; the top ten hold approximately 2.9%. Germline-derived CDR1 and CDR2 are DFQATT and SNEGSKA (reference sequence). This CDR3 comprises 15 residues. V was trimmed by 5 bases and J by 1 base, leaving 15 bases between them. This clonotype has a count of ten or more.

The TCR originated in a human donor who donated a stem cell graft to a child with acute lymphoblastic leukemia. The chain combines TRBV20-1 with TRBJ1-5, with D unresolved. The sequences come from PBMCs from the stem cell graft donor, collected from the stem cell graft. CDR3 in amino acids: CSAGYRVSSNQPQHF. Here the CDR3 DNA reads TGCAGTGCTGGATACCGGGTGAGCAGCAATCAGCCCCAGCATTTT.